These T cell receptor beta chains were read from a single sample in a study of T cells in tuberculosis. This table comes from immunoSEQ multiplex PCR, and its TCRdb copy is limited to in-frame clones, with some not included. The table has approximately 31,000 clones, over 95% seen once. Source material: PBMCs. All receptors come from a donor between 10 and 35 years old with latent tuberculosis or without tuberculosis infection. Each CDR3 is given with its conserved first and last residue. The order of the fields is clone size, D gene, J gene, V gene, CDR3 DNA, CDR3 protein. D genes are given only for firm matches. Expanded clones get a size class; other rows say once, few or many, or leave the size out.

clone_size: .
d_call: TRBD1
j_call: TRBJ1-1
v_call: TRBV14
cdr3_nt: TGTGCCAGCAGCCTTGACAGGGGCCCCATTCCCATGAACACTGAAGCTTTCTTT
cdr3_aa: CASSLDRGPIPMNTEAFF

clone_size: once
d_call: .
j_call: TRBJ2-3
v_call: TRBV9
cdr3_nt: TGTGCCAGCAGCGTAGAAATCGGGGATACGCAGTATTTT
cdr3_aa: CASSVEIGDTQYF

clone_size: .
d_call: .
j_call: TRBJ2-1
v_call: TRBV6-5
cdr3_nt: TGTGCCAGCAGGCTACAGCAGCCTTACAATGAGCAGTTCTTC
cdr3_aa: CASRLQQPYNEQFF

clone_size: .
d_call: .
j_call: TRBJ2-1
v_call: TRBV5-6
cdr3_nt: TGTGCCAGCAGCTGGGGGCGGAATGAGCAGTTCTTC
cdr3_aa: CASSWGRNEQFF

clone_size: .
d_call: TRBD2
j_call: TRBJ2-5
v_call: TRBV13
cdr3_nt: TGTGCCAGCAGCTTCGCGTCCGGGAGGGAAGAGACCCAGTACTTC
cdr3_aa: CASSFASGREETQYF

clone_size: .
d_call: .
j_call: TRBJ2-7
v_call: TRBV7-6
cdr3_nt: TGTGCCAGCAGCGCGGGACAGCCGGACTCCTACGAGCAGTACTTC
cdr3_aa: CASSAGQPDSYEQYF

clone_size: .
d_call: .
j_call: TRBJ2-7
v_call: TRBV7-6
cdr3_nt: TGTGCCAGCAGCGACCCTTTCCATCCTAGCTACGAGCAGTACTTC
cdr3_aa: CASSDPFHPSYEQYF

clone_size: once
d_call: .
j_call: TRBJ1-5
v_call: TRBV9
cdr3_nt: TGTGCCAGCAGCTTTACGGGGGGCGATGGACAGCCCCAGCATTTT
cdr3_aa: CASSFTGGDGQPQHF

clone_size: once
d_call: .
j_call: TRBJ1-2
v_call: TRBV27
cdr3_nt: TGTGCCAGCAGTCCACAACAGGGACCGTACACCTTC
cdr3_aa: CASSPQQGPYTF

clone_size: .
d_call: .
j_call: TRBJ1-2
v_call: TRBV6-5
cdr3_nt: TGTGCCAGCATCCTACCCGCAGGCCCAAACTATGGCTACACCTTC
cdr3_aa: CASILPAGPNYGYTF

clone_size: .
d_call: TRBD2
j_call: TRBJ2-5
v_call: TRBV11-2
cdr3_nt: TGTGCCAGCAGCCCACAGGGGCGGGGGGGCCAAGAGACCCAGTACTTC
cdr3_aa: CASSPQGRGGQETQYF

clone_size: .
d_call: .
j_call: TRBJ2-1
v_call: TRBV2
cdr3_nt: TGTGCCAGCAGTGAGCTCAGGGAAGGATGGATGGGGCAGTTCTTC
cdr3_aa: CASSELREGWMGQFF

clone_size: .
d_call: TRBD2
j_call: TRBJ2-2
v_call: TRBV15
cdr3_nt: TGTGCCACCAGCTCAGCGGGAGGGTACACCGGGGAGCTGTTTTTT
cdr3_aa: CATSSAGGYTGELFF

clone_size: .
d_call: TRBD2
j_call: TRBJ2-7
v_call: TRBV9
cdr3_nt: TGTGCCAGCAGCGTCTCTAGCGGGGTCTACGAGCAGTACTTC
cdr3_aa: CASSVSSGVYEQYF

clone_size: .
d_call: TRBD1
j_call: TRBJ1-1
v_call: TRBV6-5
cdr3_nt: TGTGCCAGCAGATTCCAGGGGGGCACTGAAGCTTTCTTT
cdr3_aa: CASRFQGGTEAFF

clone_size: .
d_call: .
j_call: TRBJ2-5
v_call: TRBV20-1
cdr3_nt: TGCAGTGTCCCCCGCGTAGAGACCCAGTACTTC
cdr3_aa: CSVPRVETQYF

clone_size: .
d_call: .
j_call: TRBJ1-1
v_call: TRBV19
cdr3_nt: TGTGCCAGTAGTCCAGTGAACACTGAAGCTTTCTTT
cdr3_aa: CASSPVNTEAFF

clone_size: .
d_call: .
j_call: TRBJ2-7
v_call: TRBV6-5
cdr3_nt: TGTGCCAGCAGCCCCCGGCGACACTCCTACGAGCAGTACTTC
cdr3_aa: CASSPRRHSYEQYF

clone_size: .
d_call: .
j_call: TRBJ2-7
v_call: TRBV4-1
cdr3_nt: TGCGCCAGCAGCCAAGACGGGGGGCTCGTGGGAGAGCAGTACTTC
cdr3_aa: CASSQDGGLVGEQYF

clone_size: once
d_call: .
j_call: TRBJ2-1
v_call: TRBV5-4
cdr3_nt: TGTGCCAGCAGCCAAGCGACTAGACACTCCTACAATGAGCAGTTCTTC
cdr3_aa: CASSQATRHSYNEQFF

clone_size: .
d_call: .
j_call: TRBJ1-2
v_call: TRBV4-1
cdr3_nt: TGCGCCAGCAGCCAAGGACAGGAGGGGGGGGCGTCTAACTATGGCTACACCTTC
cdr3_aa: CASSQGQEGGASNYGYTF

clone_size: .
d_call: TRBD1
j_call: TRBJ2-2
v_call: TRBV19
cdr3_nt: TGTGCCACCACAGACAGGGGGCTGAACACCGGGGAGCTGTTTTTT
cdr3_aa: CATTDRGLNTGELFF

clone_size: once
d_call: .
j_call: TRBJ2-1
v_call: TRBV5-4
cdr3_nt: TGTGCCAGCAGCTTTAGGACAAACAATGAGCAGTTCTTC
cdr3_aa: CASSFRTNNEQFF

clone_size: .
d_call: .
j_call: TRBJ2-7
v_call: TRBV27
cdr3_nt: TGTGCCAGCAGCTTTGTATCTAGCTCCTACGAGCAGTACTTC
cdr3_aa: CASSFVSSSYEQYF

clone_size: .
d_call: TRBD2
j_call: TRBJ2-1
v_call: TRBV11-1
cdr3_nt: TGTGCCAGCCTTGGACTAGATCGGGAGAATGAGCAGTTCTTC
cdr3_aa: CASLGLDRENEQFF

clone_size: .
d_call: TRBD2
j_call: TRBJ2-7
v_call: TRBV4-2
cdr3_nt: TGTGCCAGCAGCCAAGGGGGGAAGGCGGGAGGTTCCGTCGAGCAGTACTTC
cdr3_aa: CASSQGGKAGGSVEQYF

clone_size: .
d_call: .
j_call: TRBJ2-3
v_call: TRBV4-1
cdr3_nt: TGCGCCAGCAGCCAAACCCTCGAGGGCACAGATACGCAGTATTTT
cdr3_aa: CASSQTLEGTDTQYF

clone_size: .
d_call: TRBD1
j_call: TRBJ1-1
v_call: TRBV6-1
cdr3_nt: TGTGCCAGCAGTGAACAGGGGGCCGGGGACACTGAAGCTTTCTTT
cdr3_aa: CASSEQGAGDTEAFF

clone_size: .
d_call: TRBD1
j_call: TRBJ1-1
v_call: TRBV7-2
cdr3_nt: TGTGCCAGCAGCTGGACAGGGAAGACTGAAGCTTTCTTT
cdr3_aa: CASSWTGKTEAFF

clone_size: .
d_call: .
j_call: TRBJ1-2
v_call: TRBV29-1
cdr3_nt: TGCAGCGCTGAAACAGGAAACTATGGCTACACCTTC
cdr3_aa: CSAETGNYGYTF

clone_size: once
d_call: .
j_call: TRBJ2-1
v_call: TRBV11-3
cdr3_nt: TGTGCCAGCAGCCAAAGTAGCAATGAGCAGTTCTTC
cdr3_aa: CASSQSSNEQFF

clone_size: .
d_call: .
j_call: TRBJ2-1
v_call: TRBV4-1
cdr3_nt: TGCGCCAGCAGCCAAGGGGCCAGCCCGAGGGATGAGCAGTTCTTC
cdr3_aa: CASSQGASPRDEQFF

clone_size: .
d_call: .
j_call: TRBJ2-7
v_call: TRBV7-2
cdr3_nt: TGTGCCAGCAGCCCCTCGTCCTACGAGCAGTACTTC
cdr3_aa: CASSPSSYEQYF

clone_size: .
d_call: TRBD2
j_call: TRBJ2-7
v_call: TRBV7-9
cdr3_nt: TGTGCCTCAGCCGGGACTAGCGGGGGTTCCTACGAGCAGTACTTC
cdr3_aa: CASAGTSGGSYEQYF

clone_size: .
d_call: .
j_call: TRBJ2-6
v_call: TRBV7-3
cdr3_nt: TGTGCCAGCAGCTTCGGCTCTGGGGCCAACGTCCTGACTTTC
cdr3_aa: CASSFGSGANVLTF

clone_size: .
d_call: TRBD1
j_call: TRBJ2-7
v_call: TRBV27
cdr3_nt: TGTGCCAGCAGAGCAGGGGGCGAGCAGTACTTC
cdr3_aa: CASRAGGEQYF

clone_size: .
d_call: TRBD2
j_call: TRBJ2-1
v_call: TRBV7-9
cdr3_nt: TGTGCCAGCAGCTTCACCGGGACTAGCGCCTACAATGAGCAGTTCTTC
cdr3_aa: CASSFTGTSAYNEQFF

clone_size: few
d_call: TRBD2
j_call: TRBJ2-2
v_call: TRBV7-8
cdr3_nt: TGTGCCAGCAGCCGGGGGACTAGCGTAGGCGGGGAGCTGTTTTTT
cdr3_aa: CASSRGTSVGGELFF

clone_size: .
d_call: TRBD2
j_call: TRBJ2-1
v_call: TRBV27
cdr3_nt: TGTGCCAGCAGTTTATGGGAACTAGCGGGGGAGAATGAGCAGTTCTTC
cdr3_aa: CASSLWELAGENEQFF

clone_size: .
d_call: TRBD2
j_call: TRBJ2-1
v_call: TRBV7-2
cdr3_nt: TGTGCCAGCAGCCTTCTCGGGGGGGGCTACAATGAGCAGTTCTTC
cdr3_aa: CASSLLGGGYNEQFF

clone_size: .
d_call: TRBD1
j_call: TRBJ2-7
v_call: TRBV28
cdr3_nt: TGTGCCAGCAGTTCCGACCTAGGACAGGGCCCCTACGAGCAGTACTTC
cdr3_aa: CASSSDLGQGPYEQYF

clone_size: once
d_call: .
j_call: TRBJ2-1
v_call: TRBV4-1
cdr3_nt: TGCGCCAGCAGCCAGCCGGGTAGCTCCTACAATGAGCAGTTCTTC
cdr3_aa: CASSQPGSSYNEQFF

clone_size: .
d_call: TRBD2
j_call: TRBJ2-3
v_call: TRBV6-1
cdr3_nt: TGTGCCAGCAGTGAACTCACTAGCGTATCTAGCACAGATACGCAGTATTTT
cdr3_aa: CASSELTSVSSTDTQYF

clone_size: once
d_call: TRBD1
j_call: TRBJ1-2
v_call: TRBV4-3
cdr3_nt: TGCGCCAGCAGCCAATCCCGGGACAGGGGCTATGGCTACACCTTC
cdr3_aa: CASSQSRDRGYGYTF

clone_size: .
d_call: TRBD2
j_call: TRBJ2-1
v_call: TRBV9
cdr3_nt: TGTGCCAGCAGCATGGGAGGGGAGCAGTTCTTC
cdr3_aa: CASSMGGEQFF

clone_size: few
d_call: .
j_call: TRBJ1-1
v_call: TRBV19
cdr3_nt: TGTGCCAGTAGTTCAGGGACTAACACTGAAGCTTTCTTT
cdr3_aa: CASSSGTNTEAFF

clone_size: .
d_call: .
j_call: TRBJ1-1
v_call: TRBV19
cdr3_nt: TGTGCCAGTACCCAGGGGAACACTGAAGCTTTCTTT
cdr3_aa: CASTQGNTEAFF

clone_size: .
d_call: .
j_call: TRBJ2-7
v_call: TRBV9
cdr3_nt: TGTGCCAGCAGCGTAGGTTTAGCACCGGTCTCCTACGAGCAGTACTTC
cdr3_aa: CASSVGLAPVSYEQYF